This T cell receptor (beta chain) is from a study of shared clonotypes between healthy human individuals (dated by TCRdb to the early 2020s). General notes on the study: The cohort included a few men and a couple of women between 18 and 49 years of age. For each donor, CD4 naive and CD4 memory were each run on three plates, CD8 naive on two plates, and CD8 memory on one plate. Blood TCR repertoires of roughly five healthy adults were deeply sequenced to estimate repertoire size and the extent of clonotype sharing between individuals. To increase sequencing depth and limit assay-specific biases, different laboratories used diverse techniques to prepare libraries and sequence TCR repertoires. Between about 0.8 and 9 billion PBMCs per donor were obtained by leukapheresis. The study at large found these results: Even with the large sequencing depth, rarefaction of the sorted-subset datasets indicated that sequencing was incomplete. Pairwise subsampling led to the expectation that sequencing depth would affect the degree of clonotype sharing among donors. About 5% of naive CD4, around 3.5% of naive CD8, approximately 2.2% of memory CD4, and about 0.4% of memory CD8 clonotypes were shared across several donors. Clonotypes shared by all four sorted-subset donors showed higher generation probabilities than non-shared clonotypes. Because the study included only a small number of donors, the genetic and exposure-history diversity represented was limited. Estimated clonotype richness was generally larger for naive than for memory subsets. Only blood was sampled, and tissue TCR repertoires likely differ from those in blood.

For this clone: No antigen is known for it. One base away there is no much larger clone; base qualities are not given.

The donors were healthy, HIV-negative adults with no recently reported acute infections or vaccinations. All donors were Caucasian adults living in Nashville, Tennessee, USA. Magnetic negative selection was used to enrich CD4+ T cells, after which naive cells were positively selected on CD45RA and the negative fraction became the memory subset. Blood was collected by leukapheresis, and PBMCs were isolated by Ficoll-Histopaque density gradient centrifugation and then cryopreserved in liquid nitrogen vapor phase. Analytical flow cytometry was used to check the purity and quantity of every magnetically sorted T cell population. Genomic DNA was isolated from each sorted fraction and quantified by UV absorbance on a Nanodrop 2000c. Using the deep immunoSEQ assay, multiplex PCR amplified TCR CDR3 regions from genomic DNA. Extracted genomic DNA from each cell subset was distributed evenly across all wells of several immunoSEQ 96-well plates, and each plate was treated as a replicate. For sorted subsets, each replicate PCR was loaded with roughly 0.2 ug genomic DNA, equivalent to about 30,000 T cell genomes. Purified libraries were measured with a Qubit 3.0 fluorometer, size-checked on a Bioanalyzer 2100, and measured again with the KAPA Library Quantification kit. Every immunoSEQ 96-well plate was sequenced on a dedicated single-read 150-cycle Illumina NextSeq 550 flow cell. The paper's data handling went like this. The immunoSEQ output contained only junctional sequences without quality scores, so filtering could not match that applied to full-length reads. To assign V/J genes and CDR3, sequences were annotated using PyIR, a Python wrapper for IgBLAST v1.9, with IMGT germline references. Reads were filtered out if the reads had weak V/J assignments (E-value above 1e-6), no CDR3, stop codons, out-of-frame junctions, or ambiguous translated residues. V3J clonotypes were defined as sequences sharing an identical inferred V gene, J gene, and CDR3 amino acid sequence. Percentage overlap between repertoires was calculated by dividing the number of shared unique clonotypes by the size of the smaller repertoire. Three approaches were used to assess repertoire richness: RTK rarefaction, the Chao1 estimator, and Recon v2.1 estimates of unobserved clonotypes. Generation probabilities were computed with OLGA for all TCRbeta clonotypes obtained by the gDNA method from a few donors. This is the immuneACCESS table as TCRdb keeps it, with only in-frame sequences that have V and J called. A part of the clones is gone; compared with another copy, unresolved V genes explain less than half, and the rest is unexplained. V and J calls and clone size are as listed in that table; D and trimming were resolved from the DNA. The sample has some 650,000 clones on record, 95% to 98% of them singletons. Less than 0.065% of the sample is in the top ten clones.

The clonotype was recovered from a young woman in good health. The sequenced sample consisted of naive CD4+ T cells sorted from blood. The cell subset or site label, read with the paper, signifies: CD45RA+ positively selected.

Here is the DNA: TGCAGCGTTCAACTAGCCAGAGATACGCAGTATTTT. Its translation reads: CSVQLARDTQYF. The V and J segments used are TRBV29-1 and TRBJ2-3, and TRBD2 may be the D gene, going by 6 matching bases. Per the germline V gene, SQVTM is the CDR1 and ANQGSEA is the CDR2. Measured from the cysteine to the phenylalanine, the CDR3 is 12 residues long. The CDR3 DNA has 36 bases and is translated from base 1. A distance of 11 bases separates the germline ends of V and J, which lose 5 bases and 5 bases respectively.